This TCR beta chain comes out of a study of blood T cell repertoires in COVID-19. Study at large: T cells, B-cell-depleted T cells, or PBMCs provided the cDNA or gDNA that served as material.

With V trimmed by 5 bases and J by 8 bases, 18 bases remained unmatched. CDR1 SGHAT and CDR2 FQNNGV come from the germline V gene. The CDR3 has 18 amino acids. Data came from immunoSEQ multiplex PCR; TCRdb stores just in-frame clones and leaves some out. Among 250,000 or so clones listed, over 80% were seen once. The receptor's source is a woman between 35 and 50 years old who had recovered from COVID-19. The genes are TRBV11-2 and TRBJ1-6, with 7 positions matching TRBD1. The sequencing input was peripheral blood. The CDR3 reads CASSPTTNRQGVHSPLHF. In DNA form, the CDR3 reads TGTGCCAGCAGCCCAACCACCAACCGACAGGGCGTGCATTCACCCCTCCACTTT. The variable domain in full, completed from reference TRBV11-2 and TRBJ1-6, reads EAGVAQSPRYKIIEKRQSVAFWCNPISGHATLYWYQQILGQGPKLLIQFQNNGVVDDSQLPKDRFSAERLKGVDSTLKIQPAKLEDSAVYLCASSPTTNRQGVHSPLHFGNGTRLTVT.